This T cell receptor (beta chain) was profiled in a study of blood T cell repertoires in COVID-19. The wider study: Sources were T cells, B-cell-depleted T cells, or PBMCs; the material itself was cDNA or gDNA.

The assay was immunoSEQ multiplex PCR, and TCRdb's table has in-frame clones only and misses some. The sample carries around 120,000 clones, 80% recorded once. The receptor's source is a human donor in a cohort sampled during active COVID-19. What was sequenced was peripheral blood.

The CDR3 sequence: CASSQQGRIQYF. CDR3 DNA sequence: TGTGCCAGCAGCCAACAGGGGCGCATTCAGTACTTC. The chain carries TRBV6-2 or TRBV6-3 and TRBJ2-4; 7 nucleotides align to TRBD1. The germline V gene has CDR1 MNHEY and CDR2 SVGEGT. The CDR3 has 12 amino acids. V lost 6 bases and J lost 9; bases outside the gene matches: 5.